Given below is one T cell receptor beta chain in context. The antigen remains undetermined. The data stem from a study of T cells after posttransplantation cyclophosphamide. A marrow graft followed busulfan-fludarabine conditioning, with cyclophosphamide on days +3 and +4. Sequenced by immunoSEQ multiplex PCR; TCRdb stores in-frame clones only, minus some. The data hold 8,000 to 9,500 clones, with roughly 90% observed a single time. Study results and caveats: Later blood repertoires were often dominated by clones from the donor CD8+ memory compartment. Tissue-infiltrating T cells from skin or gut overlapped little with blood T cells. Recipient CMV seropositivity and CMV reactivation strongly tracked TRB clonality.

With 7 bases clipped from V and 10 bases from J, the junction kept 7 bases outside the gene matches. This CDR3 has 11 residues. Germline assignment: CDR1 MNHEY and CDR2 SMNVEV (reference sequence). The sequencing here drew on CD4+ T cells sorted from blood, taken less than 1,500 days after allogeneic stem cell transplant with posttransplant cyclophosphamide. The chain is built from TRBV27 and TRBJ2-7, with 7 positions matching TRBD1. The origin of this receptor is a female patient aged 50-59 years who received an allogeneic stem cell transplant from a related donor, was CMV-positive, and had no GVHD. Some of the T cells may derive from the graft donor. The CDR3 DNA sequence: TGTGCCAGCACCTTAACAGGGGATCAGTACTTC. The encoded protein is CASTLTGDQYF.